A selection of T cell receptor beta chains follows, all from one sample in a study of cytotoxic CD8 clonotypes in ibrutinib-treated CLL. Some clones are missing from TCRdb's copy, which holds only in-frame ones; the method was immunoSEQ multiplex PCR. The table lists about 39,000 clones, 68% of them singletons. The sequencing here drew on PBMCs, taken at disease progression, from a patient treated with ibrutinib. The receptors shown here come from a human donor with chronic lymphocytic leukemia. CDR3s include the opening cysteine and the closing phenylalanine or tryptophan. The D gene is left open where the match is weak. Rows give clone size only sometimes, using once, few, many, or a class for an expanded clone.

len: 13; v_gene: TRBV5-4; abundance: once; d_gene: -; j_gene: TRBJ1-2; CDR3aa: CASSFTFADGYTF; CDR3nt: TGTGCCAGCAGCTTCACCTTCGCCGATGGCTACACCTTC
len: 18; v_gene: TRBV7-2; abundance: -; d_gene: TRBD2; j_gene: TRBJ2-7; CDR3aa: CASSPSVLSSGRPLEQYF; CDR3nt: TGTGCCAGCAGCCCCAGCGTTTTGTCTAGCGGGAGACCTCTCGAGCAGTACTTC
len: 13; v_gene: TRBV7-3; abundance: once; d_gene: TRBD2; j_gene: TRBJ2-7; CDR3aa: CASSETSGYEQYF; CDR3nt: TGTGCCAGCAGCGAAACTAGCGGGTACGAGCAGTACTTC
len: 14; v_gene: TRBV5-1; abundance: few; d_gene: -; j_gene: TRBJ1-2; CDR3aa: CASSDNRINYGYTF; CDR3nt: TGCGCCAGCAGCGACAACAGGATAAACTATGGCTACACCTTC
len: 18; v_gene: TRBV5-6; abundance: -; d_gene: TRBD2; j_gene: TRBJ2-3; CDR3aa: CASIRRQRGWENTDTQYF; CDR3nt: TGTGCCAGCATCCGGAGGCAGCGGGGCTGGGAGAACACAGATACGCAGTATTTT
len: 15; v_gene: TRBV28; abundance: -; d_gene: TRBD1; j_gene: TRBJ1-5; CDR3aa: CASSTRQGSSQPQHF; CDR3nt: TGTGCCAGCAGTACAAGACAGGGCTCCAGTCAGCCCCAGCATTTT
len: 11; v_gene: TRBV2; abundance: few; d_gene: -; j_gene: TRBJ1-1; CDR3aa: CASTPRSEAFF; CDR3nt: TGTGCCAGCACCCCTCGGAGTGAAGCTTTCTTT
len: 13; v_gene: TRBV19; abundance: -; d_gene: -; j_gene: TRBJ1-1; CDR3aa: CASNQGSGTEAFF; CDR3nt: TGTGCCAGTAATCAGGGATCGGGCACTGAAGCTTTCTTT
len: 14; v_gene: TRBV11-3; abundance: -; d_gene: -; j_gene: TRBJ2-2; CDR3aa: CASSPRLDTGELFF; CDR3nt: TGTGCCAGCAGCCCTCGACTAGACACCGGGGAGCTGTTTTTT
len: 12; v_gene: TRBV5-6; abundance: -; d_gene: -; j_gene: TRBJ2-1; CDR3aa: CASSSGAGEQFF; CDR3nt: TGTGCCAGCAGCTCGGGGGCGGGAGAGCAGTTCTTC
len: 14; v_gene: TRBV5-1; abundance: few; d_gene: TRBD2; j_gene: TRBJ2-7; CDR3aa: CASSGTSVNYEQYF; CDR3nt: TGCGCCAGCAGCGGTACTAGCGTGAACTACGAGCAGTACTTC
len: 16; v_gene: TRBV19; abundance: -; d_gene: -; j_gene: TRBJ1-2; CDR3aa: CASSIDRYVTDYGYTF; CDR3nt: TGTGCCAGTAGTATAGATCGCTACGTAACCGACTATGGCTACACCTTC
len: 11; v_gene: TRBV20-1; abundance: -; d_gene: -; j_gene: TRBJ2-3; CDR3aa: CSASSRDTQYF; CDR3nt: TGCAGTGCTAGTAGTAGAGATACGCAGTATTTT
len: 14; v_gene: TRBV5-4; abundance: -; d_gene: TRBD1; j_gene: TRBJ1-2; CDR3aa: CASSLEGQTYGYTF; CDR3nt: TGTGCCAGCAGCTTGGAGGGACAGACCTATGGCTACACCTTC
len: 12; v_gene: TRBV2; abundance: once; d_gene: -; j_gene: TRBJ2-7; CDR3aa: CASRSQAEEQYF; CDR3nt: TGTGCCAGCAGGTCACAGGCAGAGGAGCAGTACTTC
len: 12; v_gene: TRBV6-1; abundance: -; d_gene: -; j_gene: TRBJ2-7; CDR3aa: CASRPSSYEQYF; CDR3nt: TGTGCCAGCAGGCCATCGAGCTACGAGCAGTACTTC
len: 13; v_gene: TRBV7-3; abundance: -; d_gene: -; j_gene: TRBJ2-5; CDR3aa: CASSLSREETQYF; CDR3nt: TGTGCCAGCAGCTTAAGCAGGGAGGAGACCCAGTACTTC
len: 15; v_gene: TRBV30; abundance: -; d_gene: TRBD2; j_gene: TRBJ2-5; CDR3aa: CAWDRVLAEQETQYF; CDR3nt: TGTGCCTGGGACCGGGTTCTAGCGGAACAAGAGACCCAGTACTTC
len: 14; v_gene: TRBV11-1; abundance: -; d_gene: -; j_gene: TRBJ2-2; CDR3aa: CASSLEGRTGELFF; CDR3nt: TGTGCCAGCAGCTTAGAGGGGCGCACCGGGGAGCTGTTTTTT
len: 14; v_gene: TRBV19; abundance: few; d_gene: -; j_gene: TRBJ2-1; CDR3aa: CASSIGGRNNEQFF; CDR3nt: TGTGCCAGTAGTATAGGAGGTAGAAACAATGAGCAGTTCTTC
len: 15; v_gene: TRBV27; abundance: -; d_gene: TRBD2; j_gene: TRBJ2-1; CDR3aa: CASSPLAGGLGEQFF; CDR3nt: TGTGCCAGCAGTCCCTTAGCGGGAGGGCTGGGTGAGCAGTTCTTC
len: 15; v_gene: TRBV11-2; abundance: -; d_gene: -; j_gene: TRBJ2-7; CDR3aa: CASSLDLGPTSEQYF; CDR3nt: TGTGCCAGCAGCTTAGATCTCGGGCCTACGAGCGAGCAGTACTTC
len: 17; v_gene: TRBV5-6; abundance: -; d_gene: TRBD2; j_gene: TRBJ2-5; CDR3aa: CASSLMIREDSQETQYF; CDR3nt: TGTGCCAGCAGCTTGATGATCCGGGAGGATAGTCAAGAGACCCAGTACTTC
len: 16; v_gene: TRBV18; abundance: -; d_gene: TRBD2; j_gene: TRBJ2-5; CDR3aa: CASSPSRREGRETQYF; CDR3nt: TGTGCCAGCTCACCATCAAGGCGGGAGGGGCGAGAGACCCAGTACTTC
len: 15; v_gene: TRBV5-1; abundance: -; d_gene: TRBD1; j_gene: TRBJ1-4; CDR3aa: CASSLAGTGIEKLFF; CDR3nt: TGCGCCAGCAGCTTGGCCGGGACAGGGATTGAAAAACTGTTTTTT
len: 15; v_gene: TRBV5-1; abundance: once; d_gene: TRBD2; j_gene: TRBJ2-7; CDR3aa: CASSIGGDRSYEQYF; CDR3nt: TGCGCCAGCAGTATTGGGGGGGACCGCTCCTACGAGCAGTACTTC
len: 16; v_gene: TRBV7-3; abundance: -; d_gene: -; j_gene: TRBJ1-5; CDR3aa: CASSHVTGLSNQPQHF; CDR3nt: TGTGCCAGCAGCCACGTGACGGGGCTTAGCAATCAGCCCCAGCATTTT
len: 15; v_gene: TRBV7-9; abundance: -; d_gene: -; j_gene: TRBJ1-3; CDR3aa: CASSSGQYSGNTIYF; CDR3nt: TGTGCCAGCAGCAGCGGACAGTACTCTGGAAACACCATATATTTT
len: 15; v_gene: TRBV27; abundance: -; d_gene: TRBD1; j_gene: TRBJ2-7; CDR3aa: CASSSGTGGIYEQYF; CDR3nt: TGTGCCAGCAGTTCCGGGACAGGGGGGATCTACGAGCAGTACTTC
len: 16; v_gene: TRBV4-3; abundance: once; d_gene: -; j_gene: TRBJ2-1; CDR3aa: CASSQEAQFAYNEQFF; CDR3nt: TGCGCCAGCAGCCAAGAGGCTCAGTTCGCGTACAATGAGCAGTTCTTC
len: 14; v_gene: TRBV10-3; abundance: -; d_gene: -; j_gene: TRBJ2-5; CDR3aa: CAIRRVGQQETQYF; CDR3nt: TGTGCCATCAGGCGGGTAGGGCAGCAAGAGACCCAGTACTTC
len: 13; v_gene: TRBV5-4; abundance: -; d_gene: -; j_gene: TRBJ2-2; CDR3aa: CASSLAGPGELFF; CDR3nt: TGTGCCAGCAGCTTGGCTGGGCCCGGGGAGCTGTTTTTT
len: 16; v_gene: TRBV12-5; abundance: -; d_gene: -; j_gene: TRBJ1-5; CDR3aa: CASASRPWGSGQPQHF; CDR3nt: TGTGCTAGTGCCTCCCGGCCTTGGGGTTCGGGTCAGCCCCAGCATTTT
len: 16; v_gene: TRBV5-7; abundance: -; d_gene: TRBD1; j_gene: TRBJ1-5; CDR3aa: CASSLDRGESNQPQHF; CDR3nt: TGTGCCAGCAGCTTGGACAGGGGAGAGAGCAATCAGCCCCAGCATTTT
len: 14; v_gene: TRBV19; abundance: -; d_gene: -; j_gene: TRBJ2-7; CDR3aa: CASSVGGSGYEQYF; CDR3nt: TGTGCCAGTAGTGTCGGGGGTAGCGGTTACGAGCAGTACTTC
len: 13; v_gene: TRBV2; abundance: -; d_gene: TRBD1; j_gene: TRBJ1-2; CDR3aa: CASTRTGGVGYTF; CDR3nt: TGTGCCAGCACCCGGACAGGGGGCGTTGGCTACACCTTC
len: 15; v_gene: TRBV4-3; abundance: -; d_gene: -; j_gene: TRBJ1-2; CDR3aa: CASSQDGQSDYGYTF; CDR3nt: TGCGCCAGCAGCCAAGATGGCCAGTCAGACTATGGCTACACCTTC
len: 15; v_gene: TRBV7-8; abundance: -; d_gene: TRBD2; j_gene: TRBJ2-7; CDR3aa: CASSWSSGHSYEQYF; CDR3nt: TGTGCCAGCAGCTGGTCTAGCGGTCATTCCTACGAGCAGTACTTC
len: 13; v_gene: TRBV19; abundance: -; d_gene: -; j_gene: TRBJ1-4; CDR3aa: CASSRGLNEKLFF; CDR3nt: TGTGCCAGTAGCCGGGGGCTTAATGAAAAACTGTTTTTT
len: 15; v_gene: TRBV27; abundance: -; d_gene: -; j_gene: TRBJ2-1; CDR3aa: CASRRGGTVNNEQFF; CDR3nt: TGTGCCAGCCGCCGAGGAGGAACAGTAAACAATGAGCAGTTCTTC
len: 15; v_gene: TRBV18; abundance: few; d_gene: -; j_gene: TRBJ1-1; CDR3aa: CASSPTSERPTEAFF; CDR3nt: TGTGCCAGCTCACCGACATCGGAACGGCCCACAGAAGCTTTCTTT
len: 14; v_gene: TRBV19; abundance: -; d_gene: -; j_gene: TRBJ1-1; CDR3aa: CASSMSWSETEAFF; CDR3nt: TGTGCCAGTAGTATGAGCTGGTCTGAAACTGAAGCTTTCTTT
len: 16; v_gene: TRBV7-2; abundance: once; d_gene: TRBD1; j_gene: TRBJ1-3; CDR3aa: CASSFSGTASGNTIYF; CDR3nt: TGTGCCAGCAGCTTTTCCGGGACAGCGTCCGGAAACACCATATATTTT
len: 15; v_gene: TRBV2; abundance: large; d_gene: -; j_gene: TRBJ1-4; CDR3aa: CASSPRQDFNEKLFF; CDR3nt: TGTGCCAGCAGTCCAAGACAGGACTTTAATGAAAAACTGTTTTTT
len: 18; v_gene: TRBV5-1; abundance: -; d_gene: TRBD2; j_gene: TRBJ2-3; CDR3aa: CASTKTGTSGTSTDTQYF; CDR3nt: TGCGCCAGCACGAAGACCGGGACTAGCGGGACTAGCACAGATACGCAGTATTTT
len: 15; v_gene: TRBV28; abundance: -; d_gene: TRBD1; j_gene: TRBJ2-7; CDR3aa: CASNPRQGPTYEQYF; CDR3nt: TGTGCCAGCAACCCTCGACAGGGGCCGACCTACGAGCAGTACTTC
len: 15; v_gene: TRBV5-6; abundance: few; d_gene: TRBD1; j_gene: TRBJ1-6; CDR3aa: CASSYKGTGNSPLHF; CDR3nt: TGTGCCAGCAGCTACAAAGGGACAGGGAACTCACCCCTCCACTTT
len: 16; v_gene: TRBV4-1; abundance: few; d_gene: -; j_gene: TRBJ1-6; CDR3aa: CASSPNPGPMNSPLHF; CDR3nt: TGCGCCAGCAGCCCAAATCCGGGACCGATGAATTCACCCCTCCACTTT
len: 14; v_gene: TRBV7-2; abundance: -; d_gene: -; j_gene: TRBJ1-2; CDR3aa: CASSGTGTNYGYTF; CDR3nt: TGTGCCAGCAGCGGAACCGGGACGAACTATGGCTACACCTTC
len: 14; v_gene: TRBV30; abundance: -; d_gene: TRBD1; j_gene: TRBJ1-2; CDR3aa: CAWRETGANYGYTF; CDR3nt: TGTGCCTGGAGAGAGACAGGGGCTAACTATGGCTACACCTTC
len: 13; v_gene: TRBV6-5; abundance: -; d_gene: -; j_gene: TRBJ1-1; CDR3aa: CASGFKGGTEAFF; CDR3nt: TGTGCCAGCGGATTTAAGGGGGGCACTGAAGCTTTCTTT
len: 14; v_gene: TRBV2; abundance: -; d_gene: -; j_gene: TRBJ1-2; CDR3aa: CAATGFLANYGYTF; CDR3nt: TGTGCCGCCACAGGTTTCCTAGCTAACTATGGCTACACCTTC
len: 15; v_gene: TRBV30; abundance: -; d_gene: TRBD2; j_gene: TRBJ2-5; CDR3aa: CAWGELAGVVETQYF; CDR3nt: TGTGCCTGGGGGGAACTAGCGGGAGTTGTTGAGACCCAGTACTTC
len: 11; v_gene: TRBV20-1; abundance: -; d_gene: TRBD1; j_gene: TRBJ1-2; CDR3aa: CSARGQGGNTF; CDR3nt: TGCAGTGCGAGGGGACAGGGTGGGAACACCTTC
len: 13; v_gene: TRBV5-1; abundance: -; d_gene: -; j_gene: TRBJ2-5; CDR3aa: CASSLGRQETQYF; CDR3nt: TGCGCCAGCAGCTTGGGTCGACAAGAGACCCAGTACTTC
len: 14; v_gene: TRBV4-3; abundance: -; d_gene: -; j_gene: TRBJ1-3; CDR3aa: CASSQGISGNTIYF; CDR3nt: TGCGCCAGCAGCCAAGGGATTTCTGGAAACACCATATATTTT
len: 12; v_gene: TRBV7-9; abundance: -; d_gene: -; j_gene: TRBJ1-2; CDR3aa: CASSLGAEGYTF; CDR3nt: TGTGCCAGCAGCTTGGGGGCAGAGGGCTACACCTTC